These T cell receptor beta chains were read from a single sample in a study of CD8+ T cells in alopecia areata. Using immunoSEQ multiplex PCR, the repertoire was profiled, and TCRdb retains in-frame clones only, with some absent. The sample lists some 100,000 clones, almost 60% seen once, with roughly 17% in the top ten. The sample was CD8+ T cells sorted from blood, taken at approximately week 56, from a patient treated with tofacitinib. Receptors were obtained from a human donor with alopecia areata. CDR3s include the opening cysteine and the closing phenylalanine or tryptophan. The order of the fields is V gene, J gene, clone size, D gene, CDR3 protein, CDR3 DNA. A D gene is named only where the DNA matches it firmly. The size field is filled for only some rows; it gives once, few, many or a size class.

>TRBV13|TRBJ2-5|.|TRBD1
CASAQQGPQETQYF
TGTGCCAGCGCCCAACAGGGGCCCCAAGAGACCCAGTACTTC
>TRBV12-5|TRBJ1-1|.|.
CASGLGPTGAFF
TGTGCTAGTGGTTTAGGGCCGACGGGAGCTTTCTTT
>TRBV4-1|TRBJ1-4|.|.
CASSQVLGGGKLFF
TGCGCCAGCAGCCAAGTTTTGGGCGGGGGAAAACTGTTTTTT
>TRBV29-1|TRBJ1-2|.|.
CSVDGSMGIGGYTF
TGCAGCGTTGATGGGTCAATGGGAATTGGTGGCTACACCTTC
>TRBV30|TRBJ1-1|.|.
CAWTPTGNRAEAFF
TGTGCCTGGACCCCAACAGGGAATCGAGCTGAAGCTTTCTTT
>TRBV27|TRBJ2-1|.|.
CASSFGLYYNEQFF
TGTGCCAGCAGTTTCGGACTATACTACAATGAGCAGTTCTTC
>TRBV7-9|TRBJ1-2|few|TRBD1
CASSLAGQGGYGYTF
TGTGCCAGCAGCTTAGCGGGACAGGGTGGCTATGGCTACACCTTC
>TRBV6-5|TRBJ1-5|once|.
CANSYGDQPQHF
TGTGCCAACAGTTACGGGGATCAGCCCCAGCATTTT
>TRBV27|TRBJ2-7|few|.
CASSSEDGYEQYF
TGTGCCAGCAGTTCGGAGGACGGTTACGAGCAGTACTTC
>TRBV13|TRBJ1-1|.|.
CASSGGTSADPEAFF
TGTGCCAGCAGCGGTGGGACCTCGGCGGACCCTGAAGCTTTCTTT
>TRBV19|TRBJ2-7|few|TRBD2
CASSTSGGKNEQYF
TGTGCCAGTAGTACCTCCGGGGGGAAAAACGAGCAGTACTTC
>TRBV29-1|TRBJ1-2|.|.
CSVTSLNYGYTF
TGCAGCGTTACGTCCCTAAACTATGGCTACACCTTC
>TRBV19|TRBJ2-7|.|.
CASSPALEDYEQYF
TGTGCCAGTAGTCCCGCCCTTGAGGACTACGAGCAGTACTTC
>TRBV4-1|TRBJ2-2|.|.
CASSHSNTGELFF
TGCGCCAGCAGCCACAGTAACACCGGGGAGCTGTTTTTT
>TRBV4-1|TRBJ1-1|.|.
CASSQGWNTEAFF
TGCGCCAGCAGCCAAGGTTGGAACACTGAAGCTTTCTTT
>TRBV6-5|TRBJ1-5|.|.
CASSLTGGQNQPQHF
TGTGCCAGCAGCCTCACCGGGGGCCAGAATCAGCCCCAGCATTTT
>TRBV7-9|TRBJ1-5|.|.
CASSPDSPNQPQHF
TGTGCCAGCAGCCCGGACAGTCCCAATCAGCCCCAGCATTTT
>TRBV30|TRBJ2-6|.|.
CAWSVHSGANVLTF
TGTGCCTGGAGTGTACACTCTGGGGCCAACGTCCTGACTTTC
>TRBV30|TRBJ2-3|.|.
CAWSVWGDTTDTQYF
TGTGCCTGGAGTGTCTGGGGAGACACCACAGATACGCAGTATTTT
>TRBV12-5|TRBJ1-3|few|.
CASGFSVGNTIYF
TGTGCTAGTGGTTTTTCTGTCGGAAACACCATATATTTT
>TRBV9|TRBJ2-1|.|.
CASSVEGGGPLNEQFF
TGTGCCAGCAGCGTAGAAGGCGGGGGCCCTTTGAATGAGCAGTTCTTC
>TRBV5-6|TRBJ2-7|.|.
CASSQARDEQYF
TGTGCCAGCAGCCAGGCCAGGGACGAGCAGTACTTC
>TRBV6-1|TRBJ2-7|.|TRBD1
CASSEGTETYEQYF
TGTGCCAGCAGTGAGGGGACAGAAACCTACGAGCAGTACTTC
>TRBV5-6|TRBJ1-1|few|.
CASSLDWGRAFF
TGTGCCAGCAGCTTGGATTGGGGAAGAGCTTTCTTT
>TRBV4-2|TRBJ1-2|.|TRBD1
CASSQEPYSGGAVGYTF
TGTGCCAGCAGCCAAGAGCCGTACTCAGGGGGCGCGGTTGGCTACACCTTC
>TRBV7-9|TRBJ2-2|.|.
CASLGIAGELFF
TGTGCCAGCCTCGGGATTGCCGGGGAGCTGTTTTTT
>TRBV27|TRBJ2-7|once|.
CASSLTGYEQYF
TGTGCCAGCAGTTTAACGGGATACGAGCAGTACTTC
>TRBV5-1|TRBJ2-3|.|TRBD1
CASSLKGTGWPDTQYF
TGCGCCAGCAGCTTGAAGGGGACAGGGTGGCCAGATACGCAGTATTTT